This entry describes one T cell receptor (beta chain). Its antigen remains unidentified. This sample is part of a study of T cell responses to AZD1222 COVID-19 vaccine. CDR3 length: 15 amino acids. The V and J ends lost 3 bases and 1 base respectively, with 11 bases between them. Germline V gene sequence: CDR1 LNHDA, CDR2 SQIVND (reference sequence). The repertoire was sequenced with immunoSEQ multiplex PCR; TCRdb's copy has only in-frame clones and lacks some. This table has 150,000 to 200,000 clones, 90% to 95% appearing once. Whole-study results and caveats: Without day 14 samples, only post-peak T cell repertoires were studied. At 160-218 and 743-854, vaccine-associated CD4 TCRs were dominant, and they spanned spike. A mostly white British donor set with more females was recruited, and clonal diversity was possibly underestimated.

This sequence joins TRBV19 and TRBJ2-3; a weak D match, TRBD2 (6 bases). The material sequenced was peripheral blood, taken 28 days after the second AZD1222 dose. The sequence derives from an adult who received the AZD1222 COVID-19 vaccine. The CDR3 coding sequence is TGTGCCAGTAGTATGGCGGGGATGGGCACAGATACGCAGTATTTT. Its protein product is CASSMAGMGTDTQYF.